A single sample is the source of the 30 T cell receptor beta chains below, sequenced in a study of T cell repertoires in cytomegalovirus infection. Their cognate antigens are unknown. TCRdb fed the reads into MiXCR, producing one record per CDR3 protein. Here the sample spans roughly 990,000 distinct CDR3 sequences, approximately 33% being singletons. The material sequenced was cultured CD8+ T cells from PBMCs, taken from culture after CMV antigen stimulation. These receptors originate from a human donor in good health (CMV status not recorded). Some clones in this sample may be carry-over from other donors' samples.

This clonotype has at least ten counts. The chain is built from TRBV7-8 and TRBJ1-5, with D unresolved. Germline assignment: CDR1 SGHVS and CDR2 FQNEAQ. This CDR3 region has 13 residues. With 6 bases removed from V and 11 bases from J, the gap between germline ends came to 17 bases. The CDR3 protein is CASSPGSGGTQHF. The CDR3 bases are TGTGCCAGCAGTCCCGGTTCCGGAGGGACCCAGCATTTT.

V usage is TRBV9 and J usage is TRBJ2-2; no clear D. Germline-derived CDR1 and CDR2 are SGDLS and YYNGEE. The CDR3 spans 12 residues. Trimming removed 0 bases from V and 7 bases from J, with 4 bases in between. In DNA, the CDR3 is TGTGCCAGCAGCGTAGTCGACGGGGAGCTGTTTTTT. It translates to CASSVVDGELFF.

The chain carries TRBV2 and TRBJ1-5; TRBD1 matches 10 bases. V lost 6 bases and J lost 0; bases outside the gene matches: 8. CDR3 length equals 17 residues. Germline lookup yields CDR1 SNHLY and CDR2 FYNNEI. CDR3 sequence: CASRKDRGFHSNQPQHF. The CDR3, as DNA: TGTGCCAGCAGAAAGGACAGGGGGTTCCATAGCAATCAGCCCCAGCATTTT.

The chain is built from TRBV29-1 and TRBJ1-4, with a weak D call TRBD1 (5 bases). Trimming removed 4 bases at V and 7 bases at J, with 16 bases between. Germline V gene lookup returns CDR1 SQVTM and CDR2 ANQGSEA. This CDR3 has 14 residues. CDR3 in DNA: TGCAGCGTTGCTGGGCGGGGCCCAGGTGAAAAACTGTTTTTT. It yields the protein CSVAGRGPGEKLFF.

This chain uses TRBV19 with TRBJ1-1; D unclear. The CDR3 totals 13 residues. V was shortened by 6 bases and J by 1 base, with 9 bases between the two germline ends. The germline V gene has CDR1 LNHDA and CDR2 SQIVND (reference sequence). The CDR3 DNA sequence: TGTGCCAGTAGGATCGCGGAGAACACTGAAGCTTTCTTT. Translating gives CASRIAENTEAFF.

A word on this clonotype: This may stem from a read error, because a much larger clone lies one nucleotide away. The V gene is TRBV7-4, the J gene TRBJ2-1; 8 bases agree with TRBD1. The trim removed 5 bases at V and 7 bases at J, leaving 7 bases unmatched. In germline, CDR1 is SGHVT, CDR2 SQSDAQ. CDR3 length: 14 residues. This chain's CDR3 is CASSPTTGVNEQFF. CDR3 nucleotide sequence: TGTGCCAGCAGCCCAACGACAGGGGTGAATGAGCAGTTCTTC.

V gene TRBV7-6 combines with J gene TRBJ1-6, with D unclear. The CDR3 consists of 15 residues. Germline V gives CDR1 SGHVS, CDR2 FNYEAQ. Deletions cut 1 base from V and 11 bases from J, with 15 bases between. The CDR3 DNA sequence: TGTGCCAGCAGCTTAGGGTCCTCGATTGGGACACCCCTCCACTTT. This translates into CASSLGSSIGTPLHF.

This rearrangement joins TRBV20-1 to TRBJ2-5, with 8 bases aligning to TRBD1. Trimming took 4 bases from V and 0 from J; bases not matched to a gene: 4. The CDR3 is 14 amino acids. Germline V CDR1 and CDR2: DFQATT, SNEGSKA (reference sequence). CDR3 in amino acids: CSAKTGGYQETQYF. The DNA for the CDR3 is TGCAGTGCTAAAACAGGGGGATACCAAGAGACCCAGTACTTC.

This clonotype has at least ten counts. The chain has TRBV7-4 and TRBJ1-3; D unresolved. The CDR3 consists of 10 residues. The V gene lost 6 bases and the J gene lost 3 bases, with 0 bases spanning the gap. Germline-derived CDR1 and CDR2 are SGHVT and SQSDAQ. The CDR3 coding sequence is TGTGCCAGCAGTGGAAACACCATATATTTT. It encodes CASSGNTIYF. Full variable domain (outside the CDR3, taken from reference TRBV7-4 and TRBJ1-3): GAGVSQSPRYKVAKRGRDVALRCDSISGHVTLYWYRQTLGQGSEVLTYSQSDAQRDKSGRPSGRFSAERPERSVSTLKIQRTEQGDSAVYLCASSGNTIYFGEGSWLTVV.

This clonotype was counted between two and nine times. The V call is TRBV6-6, the J call TRBJ1-1; D gene unclear. The CDR3 extends over 13 amino acids. Between the trimmed V and J ends, which lost 2 bases and 3 bases, there was a span of 7 bases. Germline V gene data show CDR1 as MNHNY and CDR2 as SVGAGI (reference sequence). CDR3 sequence reads: CASSYPGYTEAFF. In nucleotides, the CDR3 is TGTGCCAGCAGTTACCCCGGTTACACTGAAGCTTTCTTT.

This chain uses TRBV28 with TRBJ1-1; tentatively, D is TRBD1 (6 bases). The CDR3 extends over 15 amino acids. Germline-derived CDR1 and CDR2 are MDHEN and SYDVKM. Trimming took off 6 bases at V and 5 bases at J, with 19 bases between the two ends. CDR3 bases: TGTGCCAGCAGCCCAAAGACGTGGGGGGCAACTGAAGCTTTCTTT. It is translated as CASSPKTWGATEAFF.

This chain joins TRBV27 and TRBJ1-1; 10 bases are a match to TRBD1. This CDR3 region has 14 residues. The V gene's germline CDR1 is MNHEY and CDR2 SMNVEV (reference sequence). J gave up 6 bases and V 6 bases, and 7 bases lay outside the gene matches. As DNA, the CDR3 is TGTGCCAGCAGCACGACAGGGGGCGGGGCTGAAGCTTTCTTT. Its translation: CASSTTGGGAEAFF.

This clonotype was seen repeatedly, ten times or more. The chain carries TRBV7-6 and TRBJ2-6; weak D call: TRBD2 (5 bases). Deletions cut 2 bases from V and 0 bases from J, with 8 bases between. The germline V gene encodes CDR1 SGHVS and CDR2 FNYEAQ. The CDR3 spans 16 residues. DNA of the CDR3: TGTGCCAGCAGCTTACGGGGATCCTCTGGGGCCAACGTCCTGACTTTC. Its translation is CASSLRGSSGANVLTF.

The rearrangement links TRBV6-2 or TRBV6-3 to TRBJ2-3; possibly TRBD1 for D (5 bases). Germline V CDR1 and CDR2: MNHEY, SVGEGT. V lost 2 bases and J 4 bases, leaving 13 bases between the germline ends. The CDR3 totals 15 residues. The CDR3 DNA sequence: TGTGCCAGCAGTTACCCCGGAAGACAGCCAGATACGCAGTATTTT. Translating it yields CASSYPGRQPDTQYF.

V gene TRBV15 combines with J gene TRBJ1-2; 9 nucleotides line up with TRBD1. V gave up 4 bases and J gave up 8 bases; unmatched junction bases: 11. Looked up from germline, CDR1 is LNHNV and CDR2 is YYDKDF (reference sequence). This CDR3 is 15 amino acids long. The CDR3: CATSKDRGIVGGYTF. The CDR3 region has the DNA TGTGCCACCAGCAAGGACAGGGGAATTGTAGGGGGCTACACCTTC.

The chain recombines TRBV6-5 with TRBJ2-4, with unresolved D. This CDR3 has 12 residues. Germline V gives CDR1 MNHEY, CDR2 SVGAGI. Trimming removed 0 bases from V and 15 bases from J, with 12 bases in between. The DNA of the CDR3 is TGTGCCAGCAGTTACTCGAAGGATCAACTGTACTTC. It translates to CASSYSKDQLYF.

Details on this clonotype: The junction and the germline gene differ at one end; a read error may be behind it. This CDR3 reads CASSLGQGLNQTQHF. For the CDR3, the DNA is TGTGCCAGCAGCTTGGGACAGGGCCTCAATCAGACCCAGCATTTT. This chain joins TRBV7-8 and TRBJ1-5; 9 bases fit TRBD1. Germline V gene data show CDR1 as SGHVS and CDR2 as FQNEAQ. The CDR3 has 15 amino acids.

This rearrangement joins TRBV7-3 to TRBJ2-1, with TRBD2 matching over 7 bases. Germline V gene lookup returns CDR1 SGHTA and CDR2 FQGTGA. This CDR3 has 15 amino acids. V dropped 5 bases and J dropped 4; count of bases not matched to a gene: 8. This chain's CDR3 is CASSPPSGQYNEQFF. DNA of the CDR3: TGTGCCAGCAGCCCCCCTAGCGGCCAATACAATGAGCAGTTCTTC.

This clonotype was detected a few times. The chain links TRBV27 to TRBJ1-5, with D maybe TRBD1 (5 bases). CDR1 and CDR2 (germline): MNHEY, SMNVEV (reference sequence). Trimming left V 5 bases short and J 0 bases short, with 17 bases between. The CDR3 sequence is 17 residues long. The CDR3 DNA reads TGTGCCAGCAGTAAGGCCGGGGCCCGTTATAGCAATCAGCCCCAGCATTTT. This sequence encodes CASSKAGARYSNQPQHF.

This clonotype was found a few times. The V and J genes are TRBV28 and TRBJ2-5; the D gene could be TRBD1 or TRBD2 (5 bases each). The CDR3 extends over 15 amino acids. CDR1 MDHEN and CDR2 SYDVKM come from the germline V gene. Trimming took off 2 bases at V and 3 bases at J, with 13 bases between the two ends. The CDR3, as DNA: TGTGCCAGCAGTTTAAACCGGGACGAGAAAGAGACCCAGTACTTC. The encoded protein is CASSLNRDEKETQYF.

This sequence joins TRBV27 and TRBJ2-1; D possibly corresponds to TRBD1 (5 bases). CDR1 MNHEY and CDR2 SMNVEV come from the germline V gene (reference sequence). Trimming removed 6 bases at V and 2 bases at J, with 14 bases between. The CDR3 is 15 residues long. In nucleotides, the CDR3 is TGTGCCAGCAGCCTGGCAGGGCGGCCCTACAATGAGCAGTTCTTC. It codes for CASSLAGRPYNEQFF.

This clonotype was seen repeatedly, ten times or more. V usage is TRBV7-9 and J usage is TRBJ2-1, with D maybe TRBD1 (5 bases). In germline, CDR1 is SEHNR, CDR2 FQNEAQ (reference sequence). This CDR3 is built from 13 residues. V lost 4 bases to trimming and J lost 3 bases, with 7 bases between them. In DNA form, the CDR3 reads TGTGCCAGCAGCTCAGACAGCTACAATGAGCAGTTCTTC. Translating it yields CASSSDSYNEQFF.

The J gene is TRBJ2-2, the V gene TRBV3-1; D unresolved. The CDR3 is made up of 14 amino acids. CDR1 and CDR2 (germline): LGHDT, YNNKEL (reference sequence). With 4 bases removed from V and 6 bases from J, the gap between germline ends came to 12 bases. Here the CDR3 reads CASSRGWLAGELFF. The CDR3 DNA sequence: TGTGCCAGCAGCCGGGGATGGCTAGCCGGGGAGCTGTTTTTT.

This clonotype was recorded a few times. The genes are TRBV5-8 and TRBJ2-1, with D unresolved. The CDR3 runs 9 residues. Germline V gene data show CDR1 as SGHTS and CDR2 as YDEGEE. The V and J ends lost 0 bases and 15 bases respectively, with 4 bases between them. The CDR3 sequence: CASSLDRFF. For the CDR3, the DNA is TGTGCCAGCAGCTTGGACCGGTTCTTC.

This clonotype has just a few counts. This chain links TRBV4-1 with TRBJ2-3; 12 nucleotides match TRBD1. This CDR3 has 18 residues. J was trimmed by 6 bases and V by 3 bases; bases with no gene match: 13. Germline-derived CDR1 and CDR2 are MGHRA and YSYEKL. CDR3 region: CASSQLPGQGALADTQYF. For the CDR3, the DNA is TGCGCCAGCAGCCAGCTCCCGGGACAGGGGGCTTTGGCGGATACGCAGTATTTT.

This clonotype was found a few times. The V and J genes are TRBV7-9 and TRBJ1-1; 7 bases are shared with TRBD1. The trim removed 1 base at V and 10 bases at J, leaving 12 bases unmatched. CDR1 SEHNR and CDR2 FQNEAQ come from the germline V gene (reference sequence). The CDR3 runs to 15 residues. CDR3 in amino acids: CASSLGDSQQATAFF. CDR3 nucleotide sequence: TGTGCCAGCAGCTTAGGGGACAGCCAGCAAGCGACAGCTTTCTTT.

This chain links TRBV7-4 with TRBJ1-4, with D perhaps TRBD1 (5 bases). V gave up 6 bases and J gave up 5 bases, with 13 bases separating them. The CDR3 is made up of 14 amino acids. Germline-derived CDR1 and CDR2 are SGHVT and SQSDAQ. CDR3 protein: CASSYGTFNEKLFF. CDR3 nucleotides: TGTGCCAGCAGTTATGGGACTTTCAATGAAAAACTGTTTTTT.

The V gene is TRBV2, the J gene TRBJ2-7, with D unresolved. Germline V gene lookup returns CDR1 SNHLY and CDR2 FYNNEI. The V and J ends lost 2 bases and 7 bases respectively, with 6 bases between them. This CDR3 has 11 amino acids. CDR3 region: CASSELAEQYF. The CDR3 region has the DNA TGTGCCAGCAGTGAATTGGCGGAGCAGTACTTC.

The chain combines TRBV6-2 or TRBV6-3 with TRBJ1-1; 7 nucleotides align to TRBD1. The V segment lost 2 bases and the J segment 4 bases; nucleotides outside the gene matches: 4. This CDR3 comprises 14 residues. In germline, CDR1 is MNHEY, CDR2 SVGEGT. CDR3 sequence reads: CASSYRQGGTEAFF. The CDR3 region has the DNA TGTGCCAGCAGTTACCGACAGGGTGGCACTGAAGCTTTCTTT.

The chain links TRBV2 to TRBJ2-6; D is uncertain. The V end was cut by 7 bases, the J end by 2 bases, with 12 bases between. In germline, CDR1 is SNHLY, CDR2 FYNNEI. This CDR3 has 15 residues. The CDR3 protein is CASKVRIPGANVLTF. The DNA for the CDR3 is TGTGCCAGCAAAGTCAGGATCCCTGGGGCCAACGTCCTGACTTTC.